This TCR beta chain was found in a study of immune evolution from preneoplasia to lung adenocarcinoma. At the level of the study: HLA loss of heterozygosity: roughly 7.5% AIS, about 15% MIA, around 35% ADC, none AAH.

Findings and caveats of the study: Top clone frequencies peaked in normal lung, apparently declining through invasive adenocarcinoma. Compared with EGFR-mutant or double wild-type lesions, KRAS-mutant nodules were more clonal.

Measured with immunoSEQ multiplex PCR; TCRdb has only the in-frame clones, and not every one. This table holds roughly 35,000 clones, 74% found once. Between the trimmed V and J ends, which lost 4 bases and 2 bases, there was a span of 4 bases. CDR1 is SGHTA, CDR2 FQGTGA, per germline. The CDR3 is made up of 12 amino acids. On this clone: The target antigen is unknown.

The sample comprised FFPE invasive lung adenocarcinoma tissue. The chain links TRBV7-3 to TRBJ2-3; D remains ambiguous. This clonotype was sampled from a person aged 60 to 70 with lung adenocarcinoma. The CDR3 is CASSSYTDTQYF. As DNA, the CDR3 is TGTGCCAGCAGCTCTTACACAGATACGCAGTATTTT.